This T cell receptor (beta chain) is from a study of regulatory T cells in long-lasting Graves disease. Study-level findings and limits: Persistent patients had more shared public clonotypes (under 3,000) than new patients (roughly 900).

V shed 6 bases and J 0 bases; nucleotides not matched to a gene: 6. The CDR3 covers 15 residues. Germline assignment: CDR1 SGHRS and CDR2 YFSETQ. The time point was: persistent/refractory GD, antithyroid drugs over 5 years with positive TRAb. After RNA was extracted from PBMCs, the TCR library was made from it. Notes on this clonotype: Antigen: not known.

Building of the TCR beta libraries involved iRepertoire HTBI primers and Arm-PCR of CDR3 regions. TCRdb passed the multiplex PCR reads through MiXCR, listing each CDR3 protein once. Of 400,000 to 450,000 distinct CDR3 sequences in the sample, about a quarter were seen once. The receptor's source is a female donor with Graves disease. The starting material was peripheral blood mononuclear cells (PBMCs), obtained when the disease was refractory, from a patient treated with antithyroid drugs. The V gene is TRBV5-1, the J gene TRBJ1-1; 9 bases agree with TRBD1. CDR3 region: CASKNTGGLNTEAFF. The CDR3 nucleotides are TGCGCCAGCAAGAATACAGGGGGCCTGAACACTGAAGCTTTCTTT.